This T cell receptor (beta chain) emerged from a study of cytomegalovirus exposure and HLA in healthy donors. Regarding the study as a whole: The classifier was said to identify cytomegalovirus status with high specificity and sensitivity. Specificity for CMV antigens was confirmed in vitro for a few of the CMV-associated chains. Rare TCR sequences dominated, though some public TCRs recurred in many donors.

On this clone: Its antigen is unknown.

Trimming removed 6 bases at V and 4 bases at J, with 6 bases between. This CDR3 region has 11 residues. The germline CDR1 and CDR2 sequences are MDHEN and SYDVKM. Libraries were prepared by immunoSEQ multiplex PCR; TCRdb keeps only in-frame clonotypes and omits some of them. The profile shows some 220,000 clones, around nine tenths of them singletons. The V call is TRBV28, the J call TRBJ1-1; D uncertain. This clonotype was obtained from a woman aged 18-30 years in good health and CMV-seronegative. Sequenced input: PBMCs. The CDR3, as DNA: TGTGCCAGCAGAGTCGGCACTGAAGCTTTCTTT. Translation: CASRVGTEAFF.